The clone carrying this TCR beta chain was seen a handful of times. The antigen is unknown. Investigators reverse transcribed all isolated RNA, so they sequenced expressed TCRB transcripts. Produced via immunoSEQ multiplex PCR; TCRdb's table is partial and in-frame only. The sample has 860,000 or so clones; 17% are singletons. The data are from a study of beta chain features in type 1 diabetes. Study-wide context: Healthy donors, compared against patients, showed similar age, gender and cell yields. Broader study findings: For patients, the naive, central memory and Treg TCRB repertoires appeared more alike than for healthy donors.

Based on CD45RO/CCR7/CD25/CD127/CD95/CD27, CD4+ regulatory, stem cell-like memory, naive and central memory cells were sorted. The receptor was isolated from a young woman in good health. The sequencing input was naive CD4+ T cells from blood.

CDR3 region: CASRGQYDQPQHF. The CDR3 region has the DNA TGTGCCAGCAGAGGACAGTATGATCAGCCCCAGCATTTT. The chain joins TRBV28 to TRBJ1-5; a weak D match, TRBD1 (6 bases). The V and J ends lost 6 bases and 5 bases respectively, with 11 bases between them. Germline CDR1 is MDHEN and CDR2 is SYDVKM. CDR3 size: 13 residues.